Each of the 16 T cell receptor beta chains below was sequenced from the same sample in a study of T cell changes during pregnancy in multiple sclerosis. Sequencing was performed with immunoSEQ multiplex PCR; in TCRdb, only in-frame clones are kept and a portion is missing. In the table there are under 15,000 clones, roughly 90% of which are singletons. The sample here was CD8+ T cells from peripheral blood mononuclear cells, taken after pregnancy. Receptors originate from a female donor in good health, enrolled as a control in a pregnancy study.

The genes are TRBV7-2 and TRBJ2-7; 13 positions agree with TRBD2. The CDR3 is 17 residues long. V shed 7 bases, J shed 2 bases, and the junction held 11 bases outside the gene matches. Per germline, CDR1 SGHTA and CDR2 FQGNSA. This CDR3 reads CASTATTGLAGPYEQYF. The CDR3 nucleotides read TGTGCCAGCACCGCGACGACGGGACTAGCGGGGCCCTACGAGCAGTACTTC.

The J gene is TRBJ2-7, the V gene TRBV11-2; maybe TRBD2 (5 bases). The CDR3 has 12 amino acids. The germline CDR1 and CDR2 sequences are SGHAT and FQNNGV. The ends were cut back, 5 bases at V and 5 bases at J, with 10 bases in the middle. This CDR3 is CASSPKRNEQYF. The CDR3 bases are TGTGCCAGCAGCCCTAAGCGGAACGAGCAGTACTTC.

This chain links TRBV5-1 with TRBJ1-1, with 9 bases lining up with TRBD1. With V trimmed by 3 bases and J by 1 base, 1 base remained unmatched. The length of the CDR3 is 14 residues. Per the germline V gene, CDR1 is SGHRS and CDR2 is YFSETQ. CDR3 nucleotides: TGCGCCAGCAGCTCGGGACAGGGGAACACTGAAGCTTTCTTT. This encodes CASSSGQGNTEAFF.

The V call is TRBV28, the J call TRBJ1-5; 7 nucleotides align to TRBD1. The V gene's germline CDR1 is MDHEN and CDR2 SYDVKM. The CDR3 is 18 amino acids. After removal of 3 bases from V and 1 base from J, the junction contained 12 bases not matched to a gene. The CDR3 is CASSFTPPGTASNQPQHF. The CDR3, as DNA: TGTGCCAGCAGTTTCACCCCCCCGGGGACAGCGAGCAATCAGCCCCAGCATTTT. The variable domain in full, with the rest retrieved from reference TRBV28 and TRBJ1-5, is DVKVTQSSRYLVKRTGEKVFLECVQDMDHENMFWYRQDPGLGLRLIYFSYDVKMKEKGDIPEGYSVSREKKERFSLILESASTNQTSMYLCASSFTPPGTASNQPQHFGDGTRLSIL.

The CDR3, as DNA: TGTGCCAGCAGTGAAGCCGGGACAGGGGGCTATGGCTACACCTTC. Translation gives CASSEAGTGGYGYTF. The chain couples TRBV6-1 to TRBJ1-2; TRBD1 aligns across 11 bases. V dropped 0 bases and J dropped 4; count of bases not matched to a gene: 1. CDR1 is MNHNS and CDR2 is SASEGT in the germline V gene. The CDR3 loop spans 15 amino acids.

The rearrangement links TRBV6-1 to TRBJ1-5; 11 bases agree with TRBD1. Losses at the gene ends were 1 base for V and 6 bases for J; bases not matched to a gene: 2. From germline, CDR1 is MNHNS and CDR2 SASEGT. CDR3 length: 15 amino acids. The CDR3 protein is CASSEGTGGVQPQHF. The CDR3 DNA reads TGTGCCAGCAGTGAAGGGACAGGGGGCGTTCAGCCCCAGCATTTT.

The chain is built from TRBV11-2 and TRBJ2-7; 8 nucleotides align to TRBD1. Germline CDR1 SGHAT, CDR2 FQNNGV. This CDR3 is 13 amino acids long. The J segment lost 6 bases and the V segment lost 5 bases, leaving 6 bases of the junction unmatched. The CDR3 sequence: CASSTTGGGEQYF. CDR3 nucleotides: TGTGCCAGCAGCACCACAGGGGGAGGCGAGCAGTACTTC.

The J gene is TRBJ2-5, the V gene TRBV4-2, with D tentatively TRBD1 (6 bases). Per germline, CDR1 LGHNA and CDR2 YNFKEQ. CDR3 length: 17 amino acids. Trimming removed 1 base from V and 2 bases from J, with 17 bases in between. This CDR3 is CASSQGDRGGPQETQYF. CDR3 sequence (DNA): TGTGCCAGCAGCCAAGGAGATAGAGGGGGACCACAAGAGACCCAGTACTTC.

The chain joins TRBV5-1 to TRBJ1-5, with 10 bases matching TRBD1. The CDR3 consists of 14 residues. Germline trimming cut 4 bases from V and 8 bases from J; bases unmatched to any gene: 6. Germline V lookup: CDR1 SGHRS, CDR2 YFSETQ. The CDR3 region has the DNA TGCGCCAGCAGCCCTGGGACAGGGGATGAGCCCCAGCATTTT. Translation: CASSPGTGDEPQHF.

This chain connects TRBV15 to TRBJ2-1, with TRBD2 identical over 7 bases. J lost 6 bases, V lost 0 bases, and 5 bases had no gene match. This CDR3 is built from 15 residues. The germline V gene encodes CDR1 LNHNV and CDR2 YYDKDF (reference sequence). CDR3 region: CATSRDRGRANEQFF. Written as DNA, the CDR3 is TGTGCCACCAGCAGAGATCGGGGGAGGGCCAATGAGCAGTTCTTC.

The DNA for the CDR3 is TGTGCCAGCAGTTCCCGGGACAGGGCTTCCCCTAGCTATGGCTACACCTTC. Amino acids: CASSSRDRASPSYGYTF. The rearrangement links TRBV27 to TRBJ1-2; the match to TRBD1 covers 9 bases. J gave up 4 bases and V 4 bases, and 13 bases lay outside the gene matches. The CDR3 is 17 residues long. The V gene's germline CDR1 is MNHEY and CDR2 SMNVEV (reference sequence).

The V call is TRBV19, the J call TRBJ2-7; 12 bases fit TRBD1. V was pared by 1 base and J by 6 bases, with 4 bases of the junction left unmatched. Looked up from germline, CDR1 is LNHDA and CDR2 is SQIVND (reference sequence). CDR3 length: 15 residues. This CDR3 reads CASSIVGTGGVEQYF. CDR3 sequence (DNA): TGTGCCAGTAGTATAGTCGGGACAGGGGGCGTCGAGCAGTACTTC.

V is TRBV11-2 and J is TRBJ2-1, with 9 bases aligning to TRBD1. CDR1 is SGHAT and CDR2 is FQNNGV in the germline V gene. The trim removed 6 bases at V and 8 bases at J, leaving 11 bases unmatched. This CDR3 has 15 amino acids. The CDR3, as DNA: TGTGCCAGCAGGCACCGACAGGGGGGTGTGGATGAGCAGTTCTTC. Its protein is CASRHRQGGVDEQFF.

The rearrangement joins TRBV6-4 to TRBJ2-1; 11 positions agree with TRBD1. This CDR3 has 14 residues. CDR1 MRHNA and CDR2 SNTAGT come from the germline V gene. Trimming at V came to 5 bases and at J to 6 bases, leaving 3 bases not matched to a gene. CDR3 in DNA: TGTGCCAGCAGTCCCGGGACAGGGGGCAATGAGCAGTTCTTC. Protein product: CASSPGTGGNEQFF.

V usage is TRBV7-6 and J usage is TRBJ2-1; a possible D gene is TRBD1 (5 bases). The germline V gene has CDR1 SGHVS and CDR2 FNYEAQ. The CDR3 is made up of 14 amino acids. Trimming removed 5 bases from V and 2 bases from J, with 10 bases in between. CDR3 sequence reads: CASSPQDTYNEQFF. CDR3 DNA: TGTGCCAGCAGCCCACAGGACACCTACAATGAGCAGTTCTTC.

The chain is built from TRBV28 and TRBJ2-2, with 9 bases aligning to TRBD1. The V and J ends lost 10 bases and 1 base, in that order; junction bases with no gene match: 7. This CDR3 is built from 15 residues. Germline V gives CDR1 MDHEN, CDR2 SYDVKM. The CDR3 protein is CATVTGGENTGELFF. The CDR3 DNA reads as TGTGCCACGGTAACAGGGGGCGAGAACACCGGGGAGCTGTTTTTT.